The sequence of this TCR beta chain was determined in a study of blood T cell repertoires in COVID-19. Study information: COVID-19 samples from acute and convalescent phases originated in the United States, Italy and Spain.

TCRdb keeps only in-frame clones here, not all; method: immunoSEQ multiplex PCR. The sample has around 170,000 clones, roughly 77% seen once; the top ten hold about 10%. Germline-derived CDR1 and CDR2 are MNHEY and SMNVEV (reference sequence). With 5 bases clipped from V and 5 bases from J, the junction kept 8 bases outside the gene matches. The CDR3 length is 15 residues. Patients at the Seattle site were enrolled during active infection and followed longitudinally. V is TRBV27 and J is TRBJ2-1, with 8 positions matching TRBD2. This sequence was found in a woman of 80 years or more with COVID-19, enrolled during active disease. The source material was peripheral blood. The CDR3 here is CASSRGIAGNNEQFF. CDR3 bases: TGTGCCAGCAGTCGGGGAATAGCGGGAAACAATGAGCAGTTCTTC.